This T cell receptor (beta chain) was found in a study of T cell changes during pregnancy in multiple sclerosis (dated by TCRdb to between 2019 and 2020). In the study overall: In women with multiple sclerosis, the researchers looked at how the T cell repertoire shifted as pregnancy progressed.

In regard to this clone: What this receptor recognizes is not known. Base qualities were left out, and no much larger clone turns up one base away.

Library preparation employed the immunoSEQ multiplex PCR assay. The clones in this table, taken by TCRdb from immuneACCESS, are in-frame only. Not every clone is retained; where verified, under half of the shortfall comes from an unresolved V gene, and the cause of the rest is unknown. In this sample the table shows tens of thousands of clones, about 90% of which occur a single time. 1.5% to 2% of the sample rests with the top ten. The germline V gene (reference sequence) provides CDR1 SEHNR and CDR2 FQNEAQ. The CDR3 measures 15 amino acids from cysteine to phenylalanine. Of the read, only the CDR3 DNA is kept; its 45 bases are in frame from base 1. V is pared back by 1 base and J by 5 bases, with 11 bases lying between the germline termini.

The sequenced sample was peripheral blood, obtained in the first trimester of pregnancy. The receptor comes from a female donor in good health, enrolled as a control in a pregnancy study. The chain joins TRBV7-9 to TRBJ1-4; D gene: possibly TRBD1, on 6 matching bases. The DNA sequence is TGTGCCAGCAGCTTAGACGACAGGAGAAATGAAAAACTGTTTTTT. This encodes CASSLDDRRNEKLFF.